In its sample, the clone carrying this T cell receptor beta chain was seen many times. Ligated cDNA underwent four rounds of PCR with nested alpha and beta constant region primers and SP2. Alpha and beta constant region primers primed reverse transcription for blood and skin samples. TCRdb reprocessed the 5' RACE reads with MiXCR, giving one entry per CDR3 protein. The sample contains roughly 60,000 distinct CDR3 sequences, about 7.2% of which appear only once. V trimming: 0 bases; J trimming: 6 bases; junction bases outside the gene matches: 3. The CDR3 has 14 amino acids. Germline V gene data show CDR1 as SGHRS and CDR2 as YFSETQ. An oligonucleotide containing a UMI was ligated to the 3' end of TCR cDNA. Adult healthy volunteers gave 2.5 ml peripheral blood for whole-blood RNA. Input was 1 to 1000 ng of DNase-treated total RNA without cell sorting. The data were taken from a study of naive and memory T cell subsets.

The source is a male donor in good health. J is TRBJ2-1 and V is TRBV5-1, with TRBD1 matching over 7 bases. CDR3 nucleotide sequence: TGCGCCAGCAGCTTGGGGGACAGACCCAATGAGCAGTTCTTC. Protein: CASSLGDRPNEQFF.